This TCR beta chain is drawn from a study of blood T cell repertoires in COVID-19. Study at large: Collection of acute and convalescent COVID-19 samples took place in the United States, Italy and Spain. PBMCs, B-cell-depleted T cells, or T cells provided the cDNA or gDNA that made up the material.

The CDR3 spans 14 residues. The germline CDR1 and CDR2 sequences are SGHAT and FQDESV (reference sequence). V lost 3 bases, J lost 10 bases, and 8 bases stayed unmatched. Source study methods: How many nucleated cells were present was estimated from reference gene primer amplification. Profiled with immunoSEQ multiplex PCR; TCRdb holds only in-frame clones, not every one. V and J calls and clone size are given by that table; D and trimming were obtained from the DNA. The data contain over 120,000 clones, approximately 89% of them singletons. The receptor comes from a human donor in a cohort sampled during active COVID-19. The sequenced sample was peripheral blood. The genes are TRBV11-1 and TRBJ2-3; the match to TRBD2 covers 9 bases. The CDR3 here is CASSFDLAGRAQYF. The CDR3 DNA sequence: TGTGCCAGCAGCTTCGATCTAGCGGGGAGAGCGCAGTATTTT.